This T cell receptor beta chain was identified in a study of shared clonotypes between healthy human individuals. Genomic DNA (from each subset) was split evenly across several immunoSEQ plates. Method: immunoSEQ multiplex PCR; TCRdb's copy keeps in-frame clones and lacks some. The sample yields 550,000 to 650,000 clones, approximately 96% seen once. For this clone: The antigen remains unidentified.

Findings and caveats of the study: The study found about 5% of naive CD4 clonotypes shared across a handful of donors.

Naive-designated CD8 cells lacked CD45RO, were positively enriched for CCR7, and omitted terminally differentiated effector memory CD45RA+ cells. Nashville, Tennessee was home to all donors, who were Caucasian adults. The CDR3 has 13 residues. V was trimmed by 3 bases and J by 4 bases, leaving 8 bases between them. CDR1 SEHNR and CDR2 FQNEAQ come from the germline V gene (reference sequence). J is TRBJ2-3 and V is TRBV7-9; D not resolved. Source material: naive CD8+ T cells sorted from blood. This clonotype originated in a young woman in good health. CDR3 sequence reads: CASSLGSADTQYF. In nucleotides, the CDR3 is TGTGCCAGCAGCTTGGGCTCTGCAGATACGCAGTATTTT. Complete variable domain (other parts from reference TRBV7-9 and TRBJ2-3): DTGVSQNPRHKITKRGQNVTFRCDPISEHNRLYWYRQTLGQGPEFLTYFQNEAQLEKSRLLSDRFSAERPKGSFSTLEIQRTEQGDSAMYLCASSLGSADTQYFGPGTRLTVL.